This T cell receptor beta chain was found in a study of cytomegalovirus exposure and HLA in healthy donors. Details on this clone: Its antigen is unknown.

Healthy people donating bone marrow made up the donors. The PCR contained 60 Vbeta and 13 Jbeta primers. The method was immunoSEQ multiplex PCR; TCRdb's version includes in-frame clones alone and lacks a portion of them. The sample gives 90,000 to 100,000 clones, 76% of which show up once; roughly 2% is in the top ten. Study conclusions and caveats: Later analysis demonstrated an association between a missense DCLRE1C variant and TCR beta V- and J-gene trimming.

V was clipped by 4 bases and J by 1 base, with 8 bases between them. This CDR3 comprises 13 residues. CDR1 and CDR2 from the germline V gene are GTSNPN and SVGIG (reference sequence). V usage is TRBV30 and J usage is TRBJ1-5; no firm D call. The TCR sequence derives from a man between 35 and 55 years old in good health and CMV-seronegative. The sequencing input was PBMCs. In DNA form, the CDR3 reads TGTGCCTGGACCGAGGGAAGCAATCAGCCCCAGCATTTT. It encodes CAWTEGSNQPQHF. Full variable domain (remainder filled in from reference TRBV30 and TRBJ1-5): SQTIHQWPATLVQPVGSPLSLECTVEGTSNPNLYWYRQAAGRGLQLLFYSVGIGQISSEVPQNLSASRPQDRQFILSSKKLLLSDSGFYLCAWTEGSNQPQHFGDGTRLSIL.